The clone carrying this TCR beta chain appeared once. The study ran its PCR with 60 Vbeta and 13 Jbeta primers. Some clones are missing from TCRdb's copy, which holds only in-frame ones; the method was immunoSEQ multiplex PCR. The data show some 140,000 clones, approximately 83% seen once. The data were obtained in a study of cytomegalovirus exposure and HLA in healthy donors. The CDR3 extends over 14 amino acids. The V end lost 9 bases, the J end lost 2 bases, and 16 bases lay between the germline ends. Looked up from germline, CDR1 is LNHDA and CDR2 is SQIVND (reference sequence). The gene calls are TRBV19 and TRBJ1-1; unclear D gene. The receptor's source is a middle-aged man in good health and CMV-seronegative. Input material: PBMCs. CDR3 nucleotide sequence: TGTGCCAGCAAAGTTATCGAGAAAAACACTGAAGCTTTCTTT. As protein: CASKVIEKNTEAFF.